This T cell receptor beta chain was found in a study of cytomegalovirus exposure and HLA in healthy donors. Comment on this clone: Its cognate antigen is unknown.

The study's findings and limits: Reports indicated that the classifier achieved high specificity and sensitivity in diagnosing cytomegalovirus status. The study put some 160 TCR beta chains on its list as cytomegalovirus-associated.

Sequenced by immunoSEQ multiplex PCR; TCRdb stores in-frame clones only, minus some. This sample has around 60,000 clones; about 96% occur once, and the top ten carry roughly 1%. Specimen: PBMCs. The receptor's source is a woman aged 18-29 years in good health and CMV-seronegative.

CDR3 region: CASSLAGANTGELFF. The CDR3, as DNA: TGTGCCAGCAGCCTAGCGGGAGCGAACACCGGGGAGCTGTTTTTT. The chain recombines TRBV28 with TRBJ2-2; 10 bases agree with TRBD2. CDR3 length equals 15 residues. The J segment lost 0 bases and the V segment lost 6 bases, leaving 1 base of the junction unmatched. From germline, CDR1 is MDHEN and CDR2 SYDVKM.